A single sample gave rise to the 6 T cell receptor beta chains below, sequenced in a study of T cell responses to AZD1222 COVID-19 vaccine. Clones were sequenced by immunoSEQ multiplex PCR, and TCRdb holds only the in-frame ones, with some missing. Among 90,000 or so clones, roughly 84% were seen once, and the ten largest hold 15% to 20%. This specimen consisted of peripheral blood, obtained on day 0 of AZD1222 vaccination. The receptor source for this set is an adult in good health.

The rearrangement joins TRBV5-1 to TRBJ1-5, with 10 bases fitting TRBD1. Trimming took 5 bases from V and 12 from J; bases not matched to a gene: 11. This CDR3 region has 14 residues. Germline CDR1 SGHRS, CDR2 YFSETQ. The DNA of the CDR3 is TGCGCCAGCAGGGCCGGGACAGGGGATACCCACCAGCATTTT. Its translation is CASRAGTGDTHQHF.

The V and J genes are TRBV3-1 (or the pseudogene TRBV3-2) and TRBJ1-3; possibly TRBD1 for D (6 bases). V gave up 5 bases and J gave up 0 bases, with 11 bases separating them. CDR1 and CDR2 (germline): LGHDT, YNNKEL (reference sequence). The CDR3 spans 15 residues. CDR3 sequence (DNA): TGTGCCAGCAGCGCCCGGGACAACTCTGGAAACACCATATATTTT. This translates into CASSARDNSGNTIYF.

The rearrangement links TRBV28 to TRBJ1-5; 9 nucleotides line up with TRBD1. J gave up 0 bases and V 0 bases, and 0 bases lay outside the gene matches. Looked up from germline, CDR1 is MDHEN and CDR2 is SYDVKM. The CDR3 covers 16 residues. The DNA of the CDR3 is TGTGCCAGCAGTTTATGGACAGGGGGTAGCAATCAGCCCCAGCATTTT. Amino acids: CASSLWTGGSNQPQHF.

CDR3 protein: CASRSTGSNNQPQHF. In nucleotides, the CDR3 is TGTGCCAGCAGATCGACAGGGTCAAACAATCAGCCCCAGCATTTT. J is TRBJ1-5 and V is TRBV6-5, with 7 bases fitting TRBD1. This CDR3 spans 15 amino acids. Trimming removed 6 bases from V and 3 bases from J; junction bases left unmatched: 8. Germline V gene sequence: CDR1 MNHEY, CDR2 SVGAGI.

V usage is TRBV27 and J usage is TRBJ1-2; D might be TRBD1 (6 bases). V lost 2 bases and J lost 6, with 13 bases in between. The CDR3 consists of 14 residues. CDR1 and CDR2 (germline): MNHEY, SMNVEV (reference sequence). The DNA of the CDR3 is TGTGCCAGCAGTTTAAGTGGGGGGCTCAATGGCTACACCTTC. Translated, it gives CASSLSGGLNGYTF.

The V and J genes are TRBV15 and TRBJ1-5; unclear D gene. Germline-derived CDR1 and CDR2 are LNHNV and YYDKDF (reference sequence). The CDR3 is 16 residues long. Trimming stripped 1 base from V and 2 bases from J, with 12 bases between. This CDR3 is CATSRGGPRGNQPQHF. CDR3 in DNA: TGTGCCACCAGCAGAGGCGGTCCTAGGGGCAATCAGCCCCAGCATTTT.